The 15 T cell receptor beta chains reported below all come from one sample, sequenced in a study of OX40 agonist ivuxolimab in advanced cancers. The table came from immunoSEQ multiplex PCR; TCRdb's copy has only in-frame clones and leaves some out. This sample has about 69,000 clones; approximately 92% occur once, and the top ten carry 5.5% to 6.5%. Sequences were derived from CD4+ or CD8+ T cells sorted from blood, sampled in a trial of the OX40 agonist ivuxolimab. The source of these receptors is an adult with an advanced solid tumor such as melanoma, head and neck, liver or kidney cancer.

This clone came up once. The rearrangement uses TRBV6-5 and TRBJ2-5; D is possibly TRBD2 (6 bases). Trimming cost V 6 bases and J 4 bases, with 18 bases left between them. CDR3 size: 15 residues. Germline CDR1 reads MNHEY; CDR2 reads SVGAGI. The CDR3 DNA sequence: TGTGCCAGCAGCCCCCTGAGCGGAGGGGTAGAGACCCAGTACTTC. Residues: CASSPLSGGVETQYF.

The chain couples TRBV27 to TRBJ2-5; perhaps TRBD2 as D (5 bases). The CDR3 runs 15 residues. Trimming stripped 6 bases from V and 2 bases from J, with 16 bases between. In germline, CDR1 is MNHEY, CDR2 SMNVEV (reference sequence). CDR3 sequence reads: CASSLGVAAQETQYF. As DNA, the CDR3 is TGTGCCAGCAGCCTCGGGGTGGCGGCGCAAGAGACCCAGTACTTC.

The chain links TRBV19 to TRBJ1-5; a weak D match, TRBD1 (5 bases). The CDR3 sequence is 15 residues long. Trimming took off 3 bases at V and 2 bases at J, with 11 bases between the two ends. CDR1 LNHDA and CDR2 SQIVND come from the germline V gene (reference sequence). CDR3 DNA sequence: TGTGCCAGTAGTATCGGTACCAGGGGCAATCAGCCCCAGCATTTT. Encoded protein: CASSIGTRGNQPQHF.

The genes are TRBV6-6 and TRBJ1-5, with TRBD1 as a possible D gene (6 bases). Germline CDR1 MNHNY, CDR2 SVGAGI (reference sequence). The CDR3 covers 14 residues. The V and J ends lost 4 bases and 8 bases respectively, with 15 bases between them. In DNA, the CDR3 is TGTGCCAGCAGTTTTCGGACAGAAAGGGAGCCCCAGCATTTT. It is translated as CASSFRTEREPQHF.

The rearrangement joins TRBV4-2 to TRBJ2-2; tentative D call: TRBD2 (6 bases). V was clipped by 1 base and J by 5 bases, with 14 bases between them. CDR1 and CDR2 (germline): LGHNA, YNFKEQ. The CDR3 runs 16 residues. CDR3 in amino acids: CASSQGVGGNTGELFF. CDR3 nucleotide sequence: TGTGCCAGCAGCCAAGGGGTCGGGGGAAATACCGGGGAGCTGTTTTTT.

The genes are TRBV5-6 and TRBJ2-5; no definite D call. V was shortened by 0 bases and J by 2 bases, with 8 bases between the two germline ends. The CDR3 contains 14 residues. The germline gives CDR1 SGHDT, CDR2 YYEEEE. This chain's CDR3 is CASSLGTYQETQYF. Here the CDR3 DNA reads TGTGCCAGCAGCTTGGGGACGTATCAAGAGACCCAGTACTTC.

This chain uses TRBV2 with TRBJ2-7; 14 nucleotides agree with TRBD2. The CDR3 extends over 16 amino acids. The germline V gene has CDR1 SNHLY and CDR2 FYNNEI. J gave up 4 bases and V 1 base, and 3 bases lay outside the gene matches. CDR3 region: CASSEGLAGGFYEQYF. The CDR3 region has the DNA TGTGCCAGCAGTGAAGGACTAGCGGGAGGGTTTTACGAGCAGTACTTC. Full variable domain (outside the CDR3, taken from reference TRBV2 and TRBJ2-7): EPEVTQTPSHQVTQMGQEVILRCVPISNHLYFYWYRQILGQKVEFLVSFYNNEISEKSEIFDDQFSVERPDGSNFTLKIRSTKLEDSAMYFCASSEGLAGGFYEQYFGPGTRLTVT.

Only a few counts were recorded for this clone. The chain is built from TRBV21-1 and TRBJ1-2; the table calls TRBD1, which could not be checked here. TRBV21-1 is given as a pseudogene. This CDR3 has 14 residues. CDR3 amino acids: CASRTLRAGGGYTF. CDR3 bases: TGTGCCAGCAGAACACTCCGGGCAGGGGGAGGCTACACCTTC.

The CDR3 loop is CASSSSLDRGAPQHF. The DNA of the CDR3 is TGTGCCAGCAGCTCGTCGCTCGACAGGGGGGCGCCCCAGCATTTT. This sequence joins TRBV7-9 and TRBJ1-5; TRBD1 aligns across 9 bases. Germline V gene lookup returns CDR1 SEHNR and CDR2 FQNEAQ (reference sequence). CDR3 length: 15 amino acids. The V segment lost 4 bases and the J segment 9 bases; nucleotides outside the gene matches: 10.

The chain employs TRBV27 and TRBJ1-1, with TRBD1 as a possible D gene (6 bases). The CDR3 runs 16 residues. CDR1 MNHEY and CDR2 SMNVEV come from the germline V gene (reference sequence). V lost 1 base to trimming and J lost 1 base, with 13 bases between them. CDR3 DNA: TGTGCCAGCAGTTTATATATGACAGGAACGAACACTGAAGCTTTCTTT. This translates into CASSLYMTGTNTEAFF.

The chain combines TRBV7-9 with TRBJ1-1, with D possibly matching TRBD1 (5 bases). The CDR3 length is 16 residues. With 3 bases removed from V and 0 bases from J, the gap between germline ends came to 14 bases. From germline, CDR1 is SEHNR and CDR2 FQNEAQ (reference sequence). The CDR3 spells CASSFLQGSMNTEAFF. CDR3 coding DNA: TGTGCCAGCAGCTTCCTCCAGGGCTCTATGAACACTGAAGCTTTCTTT.

V usage is TRBV19 and J usage is TRBJ1-1; D not resolved. In germline, CDR1 is LNHDA, CDR2 SQIVND (reference sequence). Between the trimmed V and J ends, which lost 1 base and 1 base, there was a span of 13 bases. The CDR3 is 16 amino acids. CDR3 residues: CASSIGPTWENTEAFF. The CDR3 nucleotides read TGTGCCAGTAGTATAGGACCGACGTGGGAGAACACTGAAGCTTTCTTT.

V is TRBV6-5 and J is TRBJ1-5; no firm D call. CDR1 is MNHEY, CDR2 SVGAGI, per germline. This CDR3 is 14 amino acids long. V shed 2 bases and J shed 3 bases, with 8 bases lying between them. DNA of the CDR3: TGTGCCAGCAGTTACGGGCAGTACAATCAGCCCCAGCATTTT. It codes for CASSYGQYNQPQHF.

The rearrangement joins TRBV11-2 to TRBJ1-1; 7 bases match TRBD1. Unmatched junction bases numbered 9, after V lost 5 bases and J lost 3 bases. This CDR3 region has 15 residues. Germline CDR1 reads SGHAT; CDR2 reads FQNNGV. CDR3 in DNA: TGTGCCAGCAGCCAACCGACAGGGATTGACACTGAAGCTTTCTTT. This codes for CASSQPTGIDTEAFF.

This chain connects TRBV4-3 to TRBJ2-2, with D possibly being TRBD1 (6 bases). CDR1 and CDR2 from the germline V gene are LGHNA and YSLEER. The CDR3 loop spans 15 amino acids. With 0 bases removed from V and 8 bases from J, the gap between germline ends came to 13 bases. The DNA of the CDR3 is TGCGCCAGCAGCCAAGACCGGGACACGAGGGGGGAGCTGTTTTTT. It translates to CASSQDRDTRGELFF.